This T cell receptor beta chain emerged from a study of blood T cell repertoires in COVID-19. At the level of the study: There were acute and convalescent COVID-19 samples, and they came from the United States, Italy and Spain. In each case, the material was cDNA or gDNA derived from T cells, B-cell-depleted T cells, or PBMCs.

This clone has only one observation. Enrollees, roughly 18 to 90 years old, lived in roughly 24 US areas. The germline gives CDR1 MNHEY, CDR2 SVGAGI. The CDR3 totals 14 residues. J lost 8 bases, V lost 0 bases, and 4 bases had no gene match. Repertoires were generated with immunoSEQ multiplex PCR, while TCRdb's copy carries only in-frame clones and drops some. Of a few hundred thousand clones detected, roughly nine tenths appear once; the ten largest clones hold approximately 1.3%. The sample was PBMCs or T cells enriched from blood (not recorded which). This chain connects TRBV6-5 to TRBJ2-1; TRBD1 matches at 7 bases. This sequence originates from a human donor in a cohort exposed to, infected with or recovered from COVID-19 (not recorded which). The donor label of this sample is uncertain. The DNA of the CDR3 is TGTGCCAGCAGTTACTCGACAGGGTTTGATGAGCAGTTCTTC. It yields the protein CASSYSTGFDEQFF.